This TCR beta chain derives from a study of Ad26.COV2.S vaccination and SARS-CoV-2 variants. The assay was immunoSEQ multiplex PCR, and TCRdb's table has in-frame clones only and misses some. The sample consists of about 350,000 clones, roughly nine tenths of them appearing once. Specified treatment: around 19 received Ad26.COV2.S at low or high dose, single or two shots; 5 received placebo; per-sample allocation not given. All samples were drawn on day 63, counting from the first vaccine or placebo injection. Germline V lookup: CDR1 MNHEY, CDR2 SVGAGI. Germline trimming cut 6 bases from V and 3 bases from J; bases unmatched to any gene: 7. The CDR3 extends over 15 amino acids.

The gene calls are TRBV6-5 and TRBJ1-1; 10 bases fit TRBD1. The sequence came from a person aged 18-60 years who received the Ad26.COV2.S COVID-19 vaccine or a placebo. This sample comprised peripheral blood, obtained in a trial of Ad26.COV2.S vaccine versus placebo. The CDR3 bases are TGTGCCAGCAGCAGATTTGGGACAGGGGACACTGAAGCTTTCTTT. As protein: CASSRFGTGDTEAFF.